The entry below gives a single TCR beta chain sequence along with its context. This clonotype was seen repeatedly, ten times or more. Its antigen is unknown. The sample holds no much larger clone one base away, and base qualities are not on file. For repertoire sequencing, the TCR beta CDR3 regions were amplified from RNA transcripts. HTBI primers and the Qiagen OneStep RT-PCR kit were used in a first-round RT-PCR, which was followed by a second-round multiplex PCR, size selection and purification. Libraries were sequenced paired-end with 100 bp reads on an Illumina HiSeq2000. In the authors' own workflow: SOAPnuke was used to process the reads, throwing out any read that had adapters, had uncalled bases, had a mean Phred below 15, or lacked an exact constant-primer or identifier match. High-quality paired reads were merged with COPE v1.2.5. Unique nucleotide sequences were defined as clonotypes and aligned to IMGT TRB V, D and J references using MiTCR v1.1. The analysis was limited to V-J combinations with a frequency above 0.0001, which together covered more than 99% of repertoires. A TCR clonal expansion and chaos score per V-J combination was defined as the ratio of F50 clonal expansion to chaos observed in the TCRdist matrix. Features were reduced by Welch's t-statistics and random forest to 10 to 15 V-J combinations, which fed a naive Bayes classifier. The Morisita-Horn index was used to measure how similar the thyroid and blood repertoires were. TCRdb itself trimmed the public reads at Q25 with fastp, ran MiXCR and retained productive beta chains. CDR3 protein sequences are deduplicated, and each keeps its most common genes and DNA. The V and J calls shown here were made by TCRdb, not taken from the authors' results. The sample table contains hundreds of thousands of distinct CDR3 sequences; only one count was recorded for over 15% of them. The ten most abundant clones make up about 7% of the sample.

This sample is drawn from a study of Graves' ophthalmopathy and Graves' hyperthyroidism listed by TCRdb under 2018. Looking at the study overall: Peripheral blood was collected at initial diagnosis, prior to any treatment. To tell Graves' ophthalmopathy apart from Graves' hyperthyroidism, and to predict which patients would progress to ophthalmopathy, the study relied on TCR beta repertoire signatures. In total, some 140 blood samples were TCR-sequenced: 43 ophthalmopathy, some 72 hyperthyroidism and some 17 hyperthyroidism-to-ophthalmopathy patients. A discovery set of 95 to 100 patients (about 45 ophthalmopathy, 55 to 60 stable hyperthyroidism) was enrolled to explore V-J signatures distinguishing ophthalmopathy from hyperthyroidism. An independent validation cohort comprised 18 hyperthyroidism patients and over 15 patients who later progressed from hyperthyroidism to ophthalmopathy. In roughly 6 hyperthyroidism patients, T-cell repertoires of thyroid tissue and blood were compared. Following sample collection, hyperthyroidism patients were given methimazole at a starting dose of 30 mg daily, and ophthalmopathy patients were given high-dose intravenous methylprednisolone. The roughly 94 discovery patients were randomly split 7:3 into training and test sets.

General findings and caveats noted by the study authors: In cross-validation, the 13-signature model distinguished ophthalmopathy from stable hyperthyroidism with around 90% sensitivity and 81% to 82% specificity, while in the test set the corresponding values were approximately 79% and 70%. No statistical method was used to set the sample size in advance, and the investigators knew which group each participant was assigned to. In validation, the model predicted ophthalmopathy progression with about 71% sensitivity and approximately 72% specificity; eleven to twelve predicted patients were CT-confirmed with GO in a median of approximately 6.5 months. Most expanded thyroid clonotypes with frequency above 0.001 were also detected in blood, suggesting blood repertoires may reflect the thyroid immune response.

The CDR3 has 13 amino acids, counting the end cysteine and phenylalanine. CDR3 DNA only is kept here, 39 bases in frame from base 1. V lost 1 base and J lost 5 bases; the stretch between them is 6 bases long. For CDR1 and CDR2, the germline V gene lists SGHAT and FQNNGV. Stable hyperthyroidism was defined as no progression to ophthalmopathy within 18 months of follow-up. Patients with hyperthyroidism were aged 18 to 65 years, had been newly diagnosed, and had a disease duration of less than 2 months. Patients were excluded if they had other autoimmune diseases, uncontrolled infections, pregnancy or lactation. Diagnosis was based on clinical symptoms, serum thyroxine, TRAb, thyroid ultrasound and orbital computed tomography. Ficoll-Paque density gradient centrifugation was used to isolate PBMCs from about 10 ml of fresh peripheral blood. Total RNA was extracted using Trizol reagent, and RNA quality was checked on an Agilent 2100 Bioanalyzer.

Sequenced sample: peripheral blood. This sequence uses TRBV11-2 and TRBJ1-5; the D gene is unclear. This clonotype was sampled from a woman between 18 and 29 years old with stable Graves' hyperthyroidism. Donor details come from another sample of the same person, matched by shared clones. In nucleotide form, the sequence is TGTGCCAGCAGCTTAGGGGTGCATCAGCCCCAGCATTTT. The encoded protein is CASSLGVHQPQHF. Reference TRBV11-2 and TRBJ1-5 genes cover what lies past the CDR3, so the full variable domain is EAGVAQSPRYKIIEKRQSVAFWCNPISGHATLYWYQQILGQGPKLLIQFQNNGVVDDSQLPKDRFSAERLKGVDSTLKIQPAKLEDSAVYLCASSLGVHQPQHFGDGTRLSIL.